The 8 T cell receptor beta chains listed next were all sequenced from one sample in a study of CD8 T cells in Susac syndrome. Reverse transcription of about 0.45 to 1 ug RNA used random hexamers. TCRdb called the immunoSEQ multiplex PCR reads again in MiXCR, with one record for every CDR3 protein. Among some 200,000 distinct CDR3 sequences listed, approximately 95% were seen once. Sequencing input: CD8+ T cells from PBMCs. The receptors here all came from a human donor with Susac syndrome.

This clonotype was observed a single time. The CDR3 loop reads CASSMLTGGWHGYTF. As DNA, the CDR3 is TGTGCCAGTAGTATGTTAACAGGGGGCTGGCATGGCTACACCTTC. The V gene is TRBV19, the J gene TRBJ1-2; 9 bases align to TRBD1. The CDR3 is 15 amino acids. V dropped 3 bases and J dropped 6; count of bases not matched to a gene: 8. Germline lookup yields CDR1 LNHDA and CDR2 SQIVND (reference sequence).

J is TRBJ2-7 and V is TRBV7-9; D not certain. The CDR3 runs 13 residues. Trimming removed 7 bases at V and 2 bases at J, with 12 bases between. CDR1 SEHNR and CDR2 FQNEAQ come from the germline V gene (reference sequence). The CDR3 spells CASTPGQTYEQYF. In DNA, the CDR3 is TGTGCCAGCACCCCAGGCCAAACCTACGAGCAGTACTTC.

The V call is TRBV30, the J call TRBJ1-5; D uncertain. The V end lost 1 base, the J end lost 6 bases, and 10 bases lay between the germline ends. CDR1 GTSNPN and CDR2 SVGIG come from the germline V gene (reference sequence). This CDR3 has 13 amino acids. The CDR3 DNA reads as TGTGCCTGGAGTGGGAAGGGAGGTCAGCCCCAGCATTTT. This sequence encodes CAWSGKGGQPQHF.

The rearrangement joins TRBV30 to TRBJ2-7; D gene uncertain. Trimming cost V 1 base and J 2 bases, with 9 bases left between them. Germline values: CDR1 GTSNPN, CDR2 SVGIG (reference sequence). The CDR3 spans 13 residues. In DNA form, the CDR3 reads TGTGCCTGGAGTGAAAACAGACCCTACGAGCAGTACTTC. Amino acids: CAWSENRPYEQYF.

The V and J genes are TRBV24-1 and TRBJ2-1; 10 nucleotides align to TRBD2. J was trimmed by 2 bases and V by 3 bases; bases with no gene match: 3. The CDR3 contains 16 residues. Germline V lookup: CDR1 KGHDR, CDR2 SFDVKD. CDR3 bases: TGTGCCACCAGTGATCAGCGGGGGGGCACCTACAATGAGCAGTTCTTC. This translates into CATSDQRGGTYNEQFF.

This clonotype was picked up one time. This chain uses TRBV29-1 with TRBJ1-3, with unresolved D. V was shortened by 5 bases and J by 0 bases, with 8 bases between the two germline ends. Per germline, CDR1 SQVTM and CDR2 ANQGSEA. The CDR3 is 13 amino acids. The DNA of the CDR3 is TGCAGCGTTTCGAGAAGCTCTGGAAACACCATATATTTT. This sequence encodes CSVSRSSGNTIYF.

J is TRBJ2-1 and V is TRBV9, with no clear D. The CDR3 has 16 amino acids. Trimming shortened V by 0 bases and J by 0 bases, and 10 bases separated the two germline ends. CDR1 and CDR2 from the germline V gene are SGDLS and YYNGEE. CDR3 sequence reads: CASSVGTGRSYNEQFF. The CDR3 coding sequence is TGTGCCAGCAGCGTAGGAACGGGCCGCTCCTACAATGAGCAGTTCTTC.

CDR3 sequence: CASTSGTGARDTQYF. CDR3 nucleotides: TGTGCCAGCACCTCCGGGACAGGGGCTAGAGATACGCAGTATTTT. The genes are TRBV7-8 and TRBJ2-3; 10 bases agree with TRBD1. Looked up from germline, CDR1 is SGHVS and CDR2 is FQNEAQ. This CDR3 is built from 15 residues. V lost 7 bases, J lost 5 bases, and 9 bases stayed unmatched.